Sequencing of this T cell receptor beta chain was carried out in a study of long-term antiretroviral therapy in people with HIV. Across the whole study: Some samples came about a decade before the 2015 immediate-ART recommendation, and these were the earliest. Study results and limitations: Drawn between about 2004 and 2017, the blood was possibly obtained under older ART regimens.

Turning to this clone: What it binds is unknown.

V shed 3 bases and J shed 10 bases, with 16 bases lying between them. The CDR3 has 14 amino acids. In germline, CDR1 is LGHNA, CDR2 YNFKEQ. The assay, immunoSEQ v3.0, was run at survey level. Sequencing used immunoSEQ multiplex PCR; TCRdb keeps in-frame clones, though not all of them. The sample holds more than 35,000 clones, over 90% seen once. The sequence was collected from a woman in her forties or fifties with HIV. The J gene is TRBJ2-4, the V gene TRBV4-2; perhaps TRBD2 as D (6 bases). The sequencing used unsorted PBMCs, collected 3.7 years after starting antiretroviral therapy. CDR3: CASSHGLPGGIQYF. Here the CDR3 DNA reads TGTGCCAGCAGCCACGGTCTCCCCGGAGGGATTCAGTACTTC.